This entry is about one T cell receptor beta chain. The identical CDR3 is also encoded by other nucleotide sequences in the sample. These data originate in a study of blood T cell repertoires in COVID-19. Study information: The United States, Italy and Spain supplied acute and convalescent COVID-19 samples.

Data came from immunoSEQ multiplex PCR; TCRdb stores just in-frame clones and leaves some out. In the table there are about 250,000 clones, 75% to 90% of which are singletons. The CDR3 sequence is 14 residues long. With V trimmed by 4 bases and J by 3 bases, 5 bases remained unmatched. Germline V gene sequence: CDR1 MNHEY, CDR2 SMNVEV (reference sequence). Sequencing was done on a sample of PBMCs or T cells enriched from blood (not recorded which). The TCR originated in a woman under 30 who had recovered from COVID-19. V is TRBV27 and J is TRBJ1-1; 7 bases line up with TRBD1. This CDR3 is CASSSGGWDTEAFF. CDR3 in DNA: TGTGCCAGCAGTTCAGGGGGTTGGGACACTGAAGCTTTCTTT.